This T cell receptor (beta chain) came from a study of neurological immune-mediated disorders. CDR1 SGHNT and CDR2 YYREEE come from the germline V gene (reference sequence). V lost 3 bases, J lost 0 bases, and 16 bases lay in between. This CDR3 has 17 amino acids. Time point in this sample: longitudinal time-point 3. For the unsorted libraries, 2 million PBMCs stored at -80 C served as input. In TCRdb, the 5' RACE reads were re-called with MiXCR into one record per CDR3 protein. The sample yields over 90,000 distinct CDR3 sequences, 11% seen once. This clonotype was counted at least ten times. The sample was PBMCs. The TCR was taken from a female donor with HTLV-1-associated myelopathy (HAM/TSP). This chain uses TRBV5-4 with TRBJ1-5; weak D call: TRBD1 (5 bases). The CDR3 nucleotides read TGTGCCAGCAGCTCGGACACGAAACTTTATAGCAATCAGCCCCAGCATTTT. The encoded protein is CASSSDTKLYSNQPQHF.